Presented here are 5 T cell receptor beta chains from one specimen sequenced in a study of T cell repertoires in cytomegalovirus infection. TCRdb called the reads again in MiXCR, with one record for every CDR3 protein. The sample holds 80,000 to 90,000 distinct CDR3 sequences, approximately 46% seen once. Their antigen targets remain unknown. The source material was CD8+ T cells from cultured PBMCs, sampled from culture after CMV antigen stimulation. These receptors were collected from a human donor in good health (CMV status not recorded). Some clones in this sample may be carry-over from other donors' samples.

Only one count was recorded for this clonotype. The chain uses TRBV27 and TRBJ2-1, with 10 bases matching TRBD2. The CDR3 contains 16 residues. V gave up 5 bases and J gave up 9 bases; unmatched junction bases: 13. CDR1 MNHEY and CDR2 SMNVEV come from the germline V gene (reference sequence). CDR3 nucleotides: TGTGCCAGCAGTGTTGCGTTGAGCGGGGGGGCCGGTGAGCAGTTCTTC. Amino acids: CASSVALSGGAGEQFF.

The table lists this clonotype with a few counts. The rearrangement links TRBV4-1 to TRBJ1-2, with 7 bases lining up with TRBD1. Germline loops: CDR1 MGHRA, CDR2 YSYEKL. Trimming cost V 5 bases and J 4 bases; bases outside gene matches: 7. The CDR3 loop spans 14 amino acids. CDR3 DNA sequence: TGCGCCAGCAGCTACAGGGGTCCTCCCTATGGCTACACCTTC. As protein: CASSYRGPPYGYTF.

This clonotype was seen many times. J is TRBJ2-1 and V is TRBV4-2; D remains unclear. The CDR3 sequence is 15 residues long. The germline V gene encodes CDR1 LGHNA and CDR2 YNFKEQ. Trimming took 3 bases from V and 4 from J, leaving 13 bases between them. In DNA form, the CDR3 reads TGTGCCAGCAGCCAGAGCCAGGAGAAATACAATGAGCAGTTCTTC. This encodes CASSQSQEKYNEQFF.

The CDR3, as DNA: TGTGCCAGCACTCAACTCCGGGTGAACTCCTACGAGCAGTACTTC. Residues: CASTQLRVNSYEQYF. The V call is TRBV5-5, the J call TRBJ2-7, with unresolved D. CDR1 is SGHKS, CDR2 YYEKEE, per germline (reference sequence). Between the trimmed V and J ends, which lost 6 bases and 0 bases, there was a span of 16 bases. The CDR3 length is 15 residues. The whole variable domain, remainder taken from reference TRBV5-5 and TRBJ2-7, is DAGVTQSPTHLIKTRGQQVTLRCSPISGHKSVSWYQQVLGQGPQFIFQYYEKEERGRGNFPDRFSARQFPNYSSELNVNALLLGDSALYLCASTQLRVNSYEQYFGPGTRLTVT.

This clonotype was seen only a few times. The CDR3 bases are TGTGCCAGCAGTCCACCGACAGGGATGGGGACTGAAGCTTTCTTT. Translated, it gives CASSPPTGMGTEAFF. The chain is built from TRBV28 and TRBJ1-1; 7 bases line up with TRBD1. This CDR3 has 15 amino acids. Germline assignment: CDR1 MDHEN and CDR2 SYDVKM. With 5 bases clipped from V and 5 bases from J, the junction kept 11 bases outside the gene matches.